The following is a TCR beta chain sequence with its context. This study enrolled people aged about 18 to 90 from 20 to 25 US geographic areas. Two consecutive negative NP/OP PCR tests, clearance, or resolved symptoms defined Cohort 3 recovery. The data belong to a study of blood T cell repertoires in COVID-19. About the study: Whether acute or convalescent, the COVID-19 samples came from the United States, Italy and Spain. PBMCs, B-cell-depleted T cells, or T cells provided the cDNA or gDNA that made up the material.

Germline trimming cut 4 bases from V and 5 bases from J; bases unmatched to any gene: 6. The V gene's germline CDR1 is MRHNA and CDR2 SNTAGT. The CDR3 consists of 15 residues. Sequencing was performed with immunoSEQ multiplex PCR; in TCRdb, only in-frame clones are kept and a portion is missing. The sample includes over 250,000 clones, 80% to 90% of them seen just once. V usage is TRBV6-4 and J usage is TRBJ1-5; 9 nucleotides agree with TRBD1. Sequencing was performed on PBMCs or T cells enriched from blood (not recorded which). This TCR was sampled from a young woman who had recovered from COVID-19. The CDR3 nucleotides are TGTGCCAGCAGTGTAACAGGGGGCCACGATCAGCCCCAGCATTTT. It yields the protein CASSVTGGHDQPQHF.